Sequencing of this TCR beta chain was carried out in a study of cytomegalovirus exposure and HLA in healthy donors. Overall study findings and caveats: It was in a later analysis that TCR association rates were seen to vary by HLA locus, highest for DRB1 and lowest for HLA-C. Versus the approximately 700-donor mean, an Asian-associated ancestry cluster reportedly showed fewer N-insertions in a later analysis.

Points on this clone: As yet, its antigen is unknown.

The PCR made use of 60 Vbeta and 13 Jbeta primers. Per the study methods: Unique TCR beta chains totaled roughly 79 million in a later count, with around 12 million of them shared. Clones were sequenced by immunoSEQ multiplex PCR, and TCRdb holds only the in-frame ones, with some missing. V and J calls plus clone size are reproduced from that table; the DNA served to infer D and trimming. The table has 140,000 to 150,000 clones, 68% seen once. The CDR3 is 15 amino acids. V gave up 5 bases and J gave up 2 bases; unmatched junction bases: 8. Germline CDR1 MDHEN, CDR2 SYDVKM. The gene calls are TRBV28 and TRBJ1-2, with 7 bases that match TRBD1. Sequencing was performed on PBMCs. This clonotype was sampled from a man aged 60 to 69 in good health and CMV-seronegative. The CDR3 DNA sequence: TGTGCCAGCAGTCCCCCTCGGACAGGAAACTATGGCTACACCTTC. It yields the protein CASSPPRTGNYGYTF.